This T cell receptor beta chain came from a study of T cell repertoires in cytomegalovirus infection. Overall study context: As its CMV epitopes, the study selected recently identified HLA-C-restricted and well-studied HLA-B-restricted targets.

TCRdb redid the calling of the reads with MiXCR, one entry per CDR3 protein. The sample lists about 770,000 distinct CDR3 sequences; around 29% were seen once. Findings and caveats of the study: HLA-C-restricted TCR beta clonotypes specific for CMV led the ex vivo response. The cumulative frequency of public TCR beta families identified carriers of CMV plus the relevant HLA.

Worth noting for this clonotype: Its specificity is not known.

J lost 4 bases, V lost 0 bases, and 6 bases had no gene match. The germline CDR1 and CDR2 sequences are SGDLS and YYNGEE. This CDR3 region has 16 residues. The source material was cultured CD8+ T cells from PBMCs, sampled from culture after CMV antigen stimulation. The sequence was obtained from a human donor in good health (CMV status not recorded). Some clones in this sample may be carry-over from other donors' samples. J is TRBJ2-1 and V is TRBV9; 8 nucleotides match TRBD2. The CDR3 here is CASSVARGAEYNEQFF. CDR3 nucleotide sequence: TGTGCCAGCAGCGTAGCGCGGGGGGCGGAGTACAATGAGCAGTTCTTC.